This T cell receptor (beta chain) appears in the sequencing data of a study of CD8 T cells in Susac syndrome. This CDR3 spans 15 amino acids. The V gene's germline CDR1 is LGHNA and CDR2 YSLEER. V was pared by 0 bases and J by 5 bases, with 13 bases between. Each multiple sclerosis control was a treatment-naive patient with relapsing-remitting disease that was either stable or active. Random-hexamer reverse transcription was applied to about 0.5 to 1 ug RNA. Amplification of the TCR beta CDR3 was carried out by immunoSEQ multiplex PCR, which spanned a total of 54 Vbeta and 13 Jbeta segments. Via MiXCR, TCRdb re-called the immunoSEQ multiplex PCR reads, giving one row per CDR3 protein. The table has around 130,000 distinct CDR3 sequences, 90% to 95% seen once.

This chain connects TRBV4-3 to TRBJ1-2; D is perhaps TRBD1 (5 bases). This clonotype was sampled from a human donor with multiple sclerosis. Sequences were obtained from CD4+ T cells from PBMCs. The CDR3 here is CASSQDARGGYGYTF. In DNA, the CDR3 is TGCGCCAGCAGCCAAGATGCAAGGGGTGGGTATGGCTACACCTTC.